This T cell receptor beta chain was identified during a study of cytomegalovirus exposure and HLA in healthy donors. This CDR3 has 15 amino acids. Trimming stripped 0 bases from V and 0 bases from J, with 7 bases between. Germline V gene lookup returns CDR1 SGDLS and CDR2 YYNGEE. PCR primers comprised 60 Vbeta and 13 Jbeta primers. Libraries were prepared by immunoSEQ multiplex PCR; TCRdb keeps only in-frame clonotypes and omits some of them. Of 160,000 or so clones listed, roughly four fifths are singletons. This clone showed up just a few times. Its antigen is not identified. In the same sample, other DNA sequences code for this CDR3. Study-level points and caveats: Previously analyzed data showed that most TCR beta V segments were productive at a frequency of about 87% or about 30%. Sequencing probably produced one cluster of sequence variants that were highly shared.

The sequenced sample consisted of PBMCs. The chain is built from TRBV9 and TRBJ2-1, with D possibly matching TRBD1 (6 bases). The clonotype originates from a woman aged 35 to 49 in good health and CMV-seronegative. CDR3 protein: CASSVEGDSYNEQFF. The CDR3 nucleotides read TGTGCCAGCAGCGTAGAGGGGGACTCCTACAATGAGCAGTTCTTC.